This T cell receptor (beta chain) comes out of a study of Ad26.COV2.S vaccination and SARS-CoV-2 variants. On the study more broadly: Donor joined the COV1001 Ad26.COV2.S trial arm.

Germline V gene lookup returns CDR1 SGHRS and CDR2 YFSETQ. The ends were cut back, 0 bases at V and 1 base at J, with 11 bases in the middle. The CDR3 spans 16 residues. Of note for this clone: Its antigen is still unknown.

Documented treatment: some 20 received Ad26.COV2.S at low or high dose, single or two shots; a few received placebo; per-sample allocation not given. Material that was analyzed had been drawn on day 63 after the first vaccine or placebo injection. Study outcomes and limitations: Across vaccine and placebo recipients, the breadth of non-spike TCRs was similar. Placebo recipients trailed vaccine recipients in spike-specific TCR breadth. Analyses that measured TCR breadth and depth may have underestimated total T cell responses.

Profiled with immunoSEQ multiplex PCR; TCRdb holds only in-frame clones, not every one. The table shows approximately 460,000 clones, with 89% occurring only once. This material consisted of peripheral blood, taken in a trial of Ad26.COV2.S vaccine versus placebo. This clonotype was obtained from a person between 18 and 65 years old who received the Ad26.COV2.S COVID-19 vaccine or a placebo. J is TRBJ1-3 and V is TRBV5-1; no definite D call. The CDR3 DNA is TGCGCCAGCAGCTTGGGGGTCGGAAGTTCTGGAAACACCATATATTTT. This encodes CASSLGVGSSGNTIYF.